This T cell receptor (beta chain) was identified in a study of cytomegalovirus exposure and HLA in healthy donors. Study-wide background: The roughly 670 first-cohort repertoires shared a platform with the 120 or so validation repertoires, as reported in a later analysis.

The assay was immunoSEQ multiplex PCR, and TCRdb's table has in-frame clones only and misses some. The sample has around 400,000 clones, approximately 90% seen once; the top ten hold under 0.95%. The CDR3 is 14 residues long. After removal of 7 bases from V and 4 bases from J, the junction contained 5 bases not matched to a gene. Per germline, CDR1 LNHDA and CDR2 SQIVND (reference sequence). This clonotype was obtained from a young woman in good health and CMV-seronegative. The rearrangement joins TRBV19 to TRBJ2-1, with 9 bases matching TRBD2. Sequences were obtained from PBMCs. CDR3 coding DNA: TGTGCCAGTACCCCAAGCGGGGGGTACAATGAGCAGTTCTTC. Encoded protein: CASTPSGGYNEQFF.